Listed below are T cell receptor beta chains from one sample, sequenced in a study of blood T cell repertoires in COVID-19. Method: immunoSEQ multiplex PCR; TCRdb's copy keeps in-frame clones and lacks some. The repertoire includes a few hundred thousand clones, 70% to 90% of them detected once, and around 3.6% sits in the top ten. Sequenced input: peripheral blood. The source is a man between 18 and 29 years old with active or convalescent COVID-19. The CDR3 runs from the conserved cysteine through the conserved F or W. The D gene is left open where the match is weak. Not every row has a clone size; where given, it reads once, few, many or a size class.

J: TRBJ2-3
size: -
V: TRBV19
D: TRBD2
DNA: TGTGCCAGTAGTATTCCCAGCGGGGGAACAGATACGCAGTATTTT
CDR3: CASSIPSGGTDTQYF

J: TRBJ2-1
size: -
V: TRBV5-1
D: TRBD2
DNA: TGCGCCAGCAGCACCTTACTAGCGGGGGGGCCCTATGAGCAGTTCTTC
CDR3: CASSTLLAGGPYEQFF

J: TRBJ1-2
size: -
V: TRBV6-5
D: TRBD1
DNA: TGTGCCAGCAGGGGTTGGGACAGGGAGGACTACACCTTC
CDR3: CASRGWDREDYTF

J: TRBJ1-6
size: -
V: TRBV6-5
D: -
DNA: TGTGCCAGCAGTCTGGACAGACTACAGTCACCCCTCCACTTT
CDR3: CASSLDRLQSPLHF

J: TRBJ2-3
size: once
V: TRBV24-1
D: -
DNA: TGTGCCACCTCTATCACAGATACGCAGTATTTT
CDR3: CATSITDTQYF

J: TRBJ2-7
size: few
V: TRBV28
D: TRBD1
DNA: TGTGCCAGCATTTCCGGACAGGGACTTTACGAGCAGTACTTC
CDR3: CASISGQGLYEQYF

J: TRBJ2-3
size: -
V: TRBV6-2/TRBV6-3
D: -
DNA: TGTGCCAGCAGCACAAACTACGATACGCAGTATTTT
CDR3: CASSTNYDTQYF

J: TRBJ1-3
size: -
V: TRBV6-6
D: -
DNA: TGTGCCAGCGGAGTGGGAAACACCATATATTTT
CDR3: CASGVGNTIYF

J: TRBJ2-2
size: -
V: TRBV29-1
D: -
DNA: TGCAGCGTTGATACGGGGGTTGGGGAGCTGTTTTTT
CDR3: CSVDTGVGELFF

J: TRBJ1-1
size: few
V: TRBV2
D: -
DNA: TGTGCCAGCAGTGAAGTCGGCAGGGAAGCTTTCTTT
CDR3: CASSEVGREAFF

J: TRBJ2-2
size: -
V: TRBV30
D: -
DNA: TGTGCCTGGAGAGGGGTAACACCAACCGGGGAGCTGTTTTTT
CDR3: CAWRGVTPTGELFF

J: TRBJ2-7
size: -
V: TRBV7-9
D: TRBD1
DNA: TGTGCCAGCAGACCAAACCCCGGGACAGGGAGCTACGAGCAGTACTTC
CDR3: CASRPNPGTGSYEQYF

J: TRBJ2-2
size: -
V: TRBV18
D: TRBD2
DNA: TGTGCCAGCTCACCTAGCGGGGCATACACCGGGGAGCTGTTTTTT
CDR3: CASSPSGAYTGELFF

J: TRBJ2-1
size: -
V: TRBV19
D: -
DNA: TGTGCCAGTAGTGCGCTCACAGATCCTGAGCAGTTCTTC
CDR3: CASSALTDPEQFF

J: TRBJ2-3
size: -
V: TRBV20-1
D: -
DNA: TGCAGTGCTAGTGGTGACAGCTCTAGCACAGATACGCAGTATTTT
CDR3: CSASGDSSSTDTQYF

J: TRBJ2-3
size: -
V: TRBV29-1
D: TRBD1
DNA: TGCAGCGTTGCCCAGGGACAGGCGACCACAGATACGCAGTATTTT
CDR3: CSVAQGQATTDTQYF